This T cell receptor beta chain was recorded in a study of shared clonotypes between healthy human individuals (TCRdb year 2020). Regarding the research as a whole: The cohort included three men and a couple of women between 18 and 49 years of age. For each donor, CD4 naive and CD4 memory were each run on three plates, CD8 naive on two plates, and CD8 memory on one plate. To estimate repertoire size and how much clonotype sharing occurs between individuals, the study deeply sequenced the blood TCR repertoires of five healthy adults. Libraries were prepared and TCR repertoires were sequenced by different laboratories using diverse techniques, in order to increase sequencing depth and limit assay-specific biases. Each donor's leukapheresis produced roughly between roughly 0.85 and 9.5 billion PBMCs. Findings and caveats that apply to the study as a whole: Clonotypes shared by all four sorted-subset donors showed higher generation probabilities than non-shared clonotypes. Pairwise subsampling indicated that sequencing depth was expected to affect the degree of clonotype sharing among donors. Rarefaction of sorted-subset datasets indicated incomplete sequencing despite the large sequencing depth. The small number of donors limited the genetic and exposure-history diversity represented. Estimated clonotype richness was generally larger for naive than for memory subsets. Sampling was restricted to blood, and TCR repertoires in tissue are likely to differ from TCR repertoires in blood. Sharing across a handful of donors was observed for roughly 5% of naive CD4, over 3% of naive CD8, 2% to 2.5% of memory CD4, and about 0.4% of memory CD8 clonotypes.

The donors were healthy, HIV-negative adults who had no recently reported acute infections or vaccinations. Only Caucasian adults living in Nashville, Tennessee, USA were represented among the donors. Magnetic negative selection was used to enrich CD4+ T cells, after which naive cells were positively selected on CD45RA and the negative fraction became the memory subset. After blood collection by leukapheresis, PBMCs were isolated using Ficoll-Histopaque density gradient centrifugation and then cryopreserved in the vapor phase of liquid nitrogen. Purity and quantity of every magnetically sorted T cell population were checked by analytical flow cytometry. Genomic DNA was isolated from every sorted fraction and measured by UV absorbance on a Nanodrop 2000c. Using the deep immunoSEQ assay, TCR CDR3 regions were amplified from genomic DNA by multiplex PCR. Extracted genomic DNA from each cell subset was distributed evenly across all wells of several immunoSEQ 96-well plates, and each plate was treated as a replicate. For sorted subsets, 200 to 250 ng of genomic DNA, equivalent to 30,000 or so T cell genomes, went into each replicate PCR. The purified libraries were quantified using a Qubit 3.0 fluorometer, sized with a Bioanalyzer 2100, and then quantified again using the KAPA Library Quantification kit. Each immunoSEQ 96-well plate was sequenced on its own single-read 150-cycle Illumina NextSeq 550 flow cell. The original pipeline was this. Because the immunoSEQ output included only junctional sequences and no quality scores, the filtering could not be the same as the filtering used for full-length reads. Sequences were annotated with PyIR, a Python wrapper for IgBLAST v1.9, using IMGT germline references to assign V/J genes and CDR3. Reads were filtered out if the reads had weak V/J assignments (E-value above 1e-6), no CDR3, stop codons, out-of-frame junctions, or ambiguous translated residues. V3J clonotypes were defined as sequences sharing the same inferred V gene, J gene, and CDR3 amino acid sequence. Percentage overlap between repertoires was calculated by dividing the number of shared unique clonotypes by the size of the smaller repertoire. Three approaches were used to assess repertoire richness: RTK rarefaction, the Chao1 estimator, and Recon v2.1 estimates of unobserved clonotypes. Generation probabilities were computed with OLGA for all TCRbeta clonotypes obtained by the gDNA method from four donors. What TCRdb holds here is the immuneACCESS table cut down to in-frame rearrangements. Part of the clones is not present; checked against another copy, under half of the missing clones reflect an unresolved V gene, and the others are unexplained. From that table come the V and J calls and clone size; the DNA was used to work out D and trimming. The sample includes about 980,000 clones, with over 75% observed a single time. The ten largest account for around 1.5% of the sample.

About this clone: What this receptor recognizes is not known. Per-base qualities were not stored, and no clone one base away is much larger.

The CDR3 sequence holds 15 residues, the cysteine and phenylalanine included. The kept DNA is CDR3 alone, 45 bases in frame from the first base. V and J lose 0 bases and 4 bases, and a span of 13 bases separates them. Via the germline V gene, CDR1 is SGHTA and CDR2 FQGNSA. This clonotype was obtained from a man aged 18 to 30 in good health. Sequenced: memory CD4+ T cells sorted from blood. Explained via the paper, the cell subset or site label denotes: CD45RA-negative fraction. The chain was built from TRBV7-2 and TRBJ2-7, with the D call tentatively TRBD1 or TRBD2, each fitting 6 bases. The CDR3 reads CASSLAWGAQYEQYF. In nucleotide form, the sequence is TGTGCCAGCAGCTTAGCTTGGGGGGCGCAGTACGAGCAGTACTTC. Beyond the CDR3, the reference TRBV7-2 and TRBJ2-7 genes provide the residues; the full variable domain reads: GAGVSQSPSNKVTEKGKDVELRCDPISGHTALYWYRQSLGQGLEFLIYFQGNSAPDKSGLPSDRFSAERTGGSVSTLTIQRTQQEDSAVYLCASSLAWGAQYEQYFGPGTRLTVT.